This TCR beta chain derives from a study of graft-versus-host responses after intestinal transplantation. Comment on this clone: Its antigen is not known.

Per germline, CDR1 SGHTA and CDR2 FQGNSA. CDR3 size: 14 residues. Trimming stripped 8 bases from V and 0 bases from J, with 8 bases between. Sequencing was performed with immunoSEQ multiplex PCR; in TCRdb, only in-frame clones are kept and a portion is missing. The sample has 73,000 or so clones, around 90% seen once. Sequences were derived from unstimulated CD8+ T cells sorted from spleen or lymph node cells, sampled before transplant. The chain combines TRBV7-2 with TRBJ2-6; D ambiguous. This sequence originates from a human donor who was the organ donor for an intestinal transplant. The CDR3 coding sequence is TGTGCCAGCCCGGTAGCCTCTGGGGCCAACGTCCTGACTTTC. Its translation: CASPVASGANVLTF.